The subject of this entry is one TCR beta chain. This specimen comes from a study of T-cell memory formation after mild COVID-19. Study summary: Each donor largely had its own TCR clusters.

Germline CDR1 reads KGHSH; CDR2 reads LQKENI. The CDR3 spans 12 residues. V lost 6 bases and J lost 3, with 8 bases in between. TCR alpha and TCR beta cDNA libraries carrying sample barcodes and UMIs came from 5'RACE with constant-segment primers. Using its own MiXCR run on the 5' RACE reads, TCRdb lists one record per CDR3 protein. The data show about 310,000 distinct CDR3 sequences, 15% to 20% seen once. The V gene is TRBV18, the J gene TRBJ1-1; D unclear. The TCR originated in a young man who had mild COVID-19 (a few samples of this study predate the infection). Cell type and time point are not known. The source material was PBMCs or a T cell subset sorted from them (not recorded which). The CDR3 region has the DNA TGTGCCAGCTCCTCTAGACACACTGAAGCTTTCTTT. This sequence encodes CASSSRHTEAFF.